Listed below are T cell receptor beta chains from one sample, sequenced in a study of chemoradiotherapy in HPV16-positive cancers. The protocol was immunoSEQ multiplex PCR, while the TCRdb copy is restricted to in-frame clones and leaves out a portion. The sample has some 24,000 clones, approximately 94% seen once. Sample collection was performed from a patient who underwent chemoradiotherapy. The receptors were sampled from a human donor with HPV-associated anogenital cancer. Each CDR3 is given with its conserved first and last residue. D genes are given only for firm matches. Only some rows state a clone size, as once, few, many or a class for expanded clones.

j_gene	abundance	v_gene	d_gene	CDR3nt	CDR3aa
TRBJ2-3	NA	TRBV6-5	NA	TGTGCCAGCAGTTACTCGGATGGTAGCACAGATACGCAGTATTTT	CASSYSDGSTDTQYF
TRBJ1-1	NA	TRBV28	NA	TGTGCCAGCAGTTTAAGTCGTTCGGGGAACACTGAAGCTTTCTTT	CASSLSRSGNTEAFF
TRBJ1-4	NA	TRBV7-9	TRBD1	TGTGCCAGCGGAAGGACAGGGGGCACCTGGGATGAAAAACTGTTTTTT	CASGRTGGTWDEKLFF
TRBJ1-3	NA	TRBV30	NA	TGTGCCTGGAAGAAAGCTGGAAACACCATATATTTT	CAWKKAGNTIYF
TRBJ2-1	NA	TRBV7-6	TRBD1	TGTGCCAGCAGCTCATACTCCTCTCGACAGGGGGAGCAGTTCTTC	CASSSYSSRQGEQFF
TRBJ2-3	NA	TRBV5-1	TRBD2	TGCGCCAGCAGCGACCCTAGCGGGAGTGCAGATACGCAGTATTTT	CASSDPSGSADTQYF
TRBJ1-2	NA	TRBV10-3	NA	TGTGCCTCTATATTGGACAGTTCTAACTATGGCTACACCTTC	CASILDSSNYGYTF
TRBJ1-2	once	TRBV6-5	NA	TGTGCCAGCCGTCAGGGTGGTGGGAATGGCTACACCTTC	CASRQGGGNGYTF
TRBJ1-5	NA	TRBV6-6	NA	TGTGCCAGCAGTTACTCGGGAGTGGGCAATCAGCCCCAGCATTTT	CASSYSGVGNQPQHF
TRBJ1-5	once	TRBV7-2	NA	TGTGCCAGCAGCTTGAGGGGTAACTTCAATCAGCCCCAGCATTTT	CASSLRGNFNQPQHF
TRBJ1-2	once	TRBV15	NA	TGTGCCACCAGCAGAGGTTGGGGGGCCGATGGCTACACCTTC	CATSRGWGADGYTF
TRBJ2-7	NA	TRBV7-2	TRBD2	TGTGCCAGCAGCTTAAATAGCGGGGAATCCGAGCAGTACTTC	CASSLNSGESEQYF
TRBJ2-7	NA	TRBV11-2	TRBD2	TGTGCCAGCAGCTTGACTAGCGGGAGTCCCCTCTACGAGCAGTACTTC	CASSLTSGSPLYEQYF
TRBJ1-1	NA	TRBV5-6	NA	TGTGCCAGCAGCTTGGGGGACGGGGATGAAGCTTTCTTT	CASSLGDGDEAFF
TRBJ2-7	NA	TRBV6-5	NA	TGTGCCAGCAGCCGACAGGTCGGCACCTACTACGAGCAGTACTTC	CASSRQVGTYYEQYF
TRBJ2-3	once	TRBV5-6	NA	TGTGCCAGCAGCTTGGGGGGACTCCCCACAGATACGCAGTATTTT	CASSLGGLPTDTQYF
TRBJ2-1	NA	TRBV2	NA	TGTGCCAGCAGTGAACGTCTATCTTTTAGTCATGAGCAGTTCTTC	CASSERLSFSHEQFF
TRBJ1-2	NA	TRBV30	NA	TGTGCCTGGACTCTACGGGGGGCGAGGGGCTACACCTTC	CAWTLRGARGYTF